What follows are 5 T cell receptor beta chains derived from one specimen sequenced in a study of blood T cell repertoires in COVID-19. Profiling relied on immunoSEQ multiplex PCR, and the TCRdb table lists in-frame clones only, not all of them. The sample yields 220,000 or so clones, 82% seen once. The sample comprised peripheral blood. The origin of the receptors is a woman aged 80 or over with acute or convalescent COVID-19.

The rearrangement uses TRBV28 and TRBJ2-7, with D possibly being TRBD2 (6 bases). Trimming removed 8 bases at V and 0 bases at J, with 17 bases between. CDR1 MDHEN and CDR2 SYDVKM come from the germline V gene. The CDR3 length is 15 residues. The CDR3 spells CASGTAKSSSYEQYF. The CDR3 DNA follows: TGTGCCAGCGGGACTGCGAAATCCTCCTCCTACGAGCAGTACTTC.

This clone came up once. The chain combines TRBV19 with TRBJ2-7; 8 positions agree with TRBD2. Trimming at V came to 3 bases and at J to 2 bases, leaving 6 bases not matched to a gene. Germline-derived CDR1 and CDR2 are LNHDA and SQIVND (reference sequence). This CDR3 is 15 amino acids long. Written as DNA, the CDR3 is TGTGCCAGTAGTATGAGCGGGGGTGCGGCCTACGAGCAGTACTTC. Its protein is CASSMSGGAAYEQYF.

The V call is TRBV30, the J call TRBJ2-1, with TRBD2 as a possible D gene (6 bases). CDR1 and CDR2 from the germline V gene are GTSNPN and SVGIG (reference sequence). The V and J ends lost 3 bases and 7 bases respectively, with 19 bases between them. The CDR3 sequence is 15 residues long. The CDR3 bases are TGTGCCTGGAGCCCCGGGGGTTCCCATAGTAATGAGCAGTTCTTC. This encodes CAWSPGGSHSNEQFF. The full variable domain, its missing parts supplied by reference TRBV30 and TRBJ2-1, is SQTIHQWPATLVQPVGSPLSLECTVEGTSNPNLYWYRQAAGRGLQLLFYSVGIGQISSEVPQNLSASRPQDRQFILSSKKLLLSDSGFYLCAWSPGGSHSNEQFFGPGTRLTVL.

The rearrangement uses TRBV3-1 (or the pseudogene TRBV3-2) and TRBJ1-2, with 9 bases fitting TRBD1. J gave up 5 bases and V 1 base, and 11 bases lay outside the gene matches. Germline V gene sequence: CDR1 LGHDT, CDR2 YNNKEL (reference sequence). This CDR3 is 17 amino acids long. The CDR3 nucleotides are TGTGCCAGCAGCCAAGTCGCTTGGGACAGGGTAGTATATGGCTACACCTTC. This translates into CASSQVAWDRVVYGYTF.

The V and J genes are TRBV28 and TRBJ1-4; 7 positions agree with TRBD1. V lost 6 bases and J lost 2; bases outside the gene matches: 3. This CDR3 has 14 amino acids. Germline CDR1 and CDR2: MDHEN and SYDVKM. The CDR3 DNA follows: TGTGCCAGCAGCCGACAGGGTACTAATGAAAAACTGTTTTTT. Translation gives CASSRQGTNEKLFF.